One T cell receptor (beta chain) is described in this entry. Its antigen is currently unknown. The record originates from a study of OX40 agonist ivuxolimab in advanced cancers. Study findings and constraints: At 0.1 to 3.0 mg/kg and by week 6, clonal expansion occurred in CD4+ and CD8+ blood T cells.

Looked up from germline, CDR1 is MNHEY and CDR2 is SMNVEV (reference sequence). V gave up 2 bases and J gave up 2 bases, with 10 bases separating them. The CDR3 extends over 14 amino acids. Clones were sequenced by immunoSEQ multiplex PCR, and TCRdb holds only the in-frame ones, with some missing. The sample has about 39,000 clones, roughly 92% seen once. The source material was CD4+ or CD8+ T cells sorted from blood, sampled in a trial of the OX40 agonist ivuxolimab. The chain links TRBV27 to TRBJ2-7, with no clear D. The receptor's source is an adult with an advanced solid tumor such as melanoma, head and neck, liver or kidney cancer. The CDR3 bases are TGTGCCAGCAGTTTAAGCGACACCCCCTACGAGCAGTACTTC. Translation: CASSLSDTPYEQYF.